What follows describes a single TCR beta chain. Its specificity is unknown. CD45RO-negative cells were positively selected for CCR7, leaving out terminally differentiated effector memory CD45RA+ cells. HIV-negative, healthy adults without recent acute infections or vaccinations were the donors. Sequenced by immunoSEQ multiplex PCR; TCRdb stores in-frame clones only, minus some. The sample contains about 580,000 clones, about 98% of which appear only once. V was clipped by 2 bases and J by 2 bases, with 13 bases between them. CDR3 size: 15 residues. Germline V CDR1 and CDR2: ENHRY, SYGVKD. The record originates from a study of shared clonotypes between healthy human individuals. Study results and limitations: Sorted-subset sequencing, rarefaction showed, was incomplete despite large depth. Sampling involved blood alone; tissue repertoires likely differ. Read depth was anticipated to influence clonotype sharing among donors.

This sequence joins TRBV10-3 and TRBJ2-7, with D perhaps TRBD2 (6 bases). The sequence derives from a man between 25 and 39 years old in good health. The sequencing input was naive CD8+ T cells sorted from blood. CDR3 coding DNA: TGTGCCATCAGTGAGGGACTACTAGGGGCCTACGAGCAGTACTTC. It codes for CAISEGLLGAYEQYF.